The clone carrying this T cell receptor beta chain was detected only once. This record belongs to a study of blood T cell repertoires in COVID-19. Background on the study: The United States, Italy and Spain supplied acute and convalescent COVID-19 samples.

Here immunoSEQ multiplex PCR was the method, and the copy in TCRdb shows in-frame clones only, minus some. The data show roughly 500,000 clones, about 88% seen once. Seattle patient enrollment occurred during active infection, with longitudinal follow-up thereafter. The CDR3 runs 14 residues. V was clipped by 6 bases and J by 6 bases, with 15 bases between them. CDR1 and CDR2 from the germline V gene are LGHDT and YNNKEL (reference sequence). The chain joins TRBV3-1 (or the pseudogene TRBV3-2) to TRBJ2-1; tentative D call: TRBD2 (6 bases). This clonotype originated in a man between 18 and 35 years old with COVID-19, enrolled during active disease. Specimen: peripheral blood. This CDR3 reads CASRYGTGGNEQFF. CDR3 sequence (DNA): TGTGCCAGCAGGTACGGGACCGGGGGCAATGAGCAGTTCTTC.